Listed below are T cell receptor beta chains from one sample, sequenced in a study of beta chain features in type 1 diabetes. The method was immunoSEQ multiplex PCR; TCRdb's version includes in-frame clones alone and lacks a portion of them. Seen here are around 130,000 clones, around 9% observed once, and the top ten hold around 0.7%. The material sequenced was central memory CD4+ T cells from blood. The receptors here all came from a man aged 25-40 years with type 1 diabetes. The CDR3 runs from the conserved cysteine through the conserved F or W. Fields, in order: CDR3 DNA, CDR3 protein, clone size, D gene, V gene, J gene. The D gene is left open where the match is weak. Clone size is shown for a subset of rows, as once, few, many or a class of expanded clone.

DNA: TGTGCCAGCAGCTTCGGGACAGGGGTTAATCAGCCCCAGCATTTT
CDR3: CASSFGTGVNQPQHF
size: -
D: TRBD1
V: TRBV6-1
J: TRBJ1-5

DNA: TGTGCCAGCAGCCAAGGGACAGGTGCCAATCAGCCCCAGCATTTT
CDR3: CASSQGTGANQPQHF
size: few
D: TRBD1
V: TRBV14
J: TRBJ1-5

DNA: TGTGCCAGCTCACCCGGAGAGTTCGGGGGGACTAATGAAAAACTGTTTTTT
CDR3: CASSPGEFGGTNEKLFF
size: -
D: -
V: TRBV18
J: TRBJ1-4

DNA: TGCAGCGTTGCGGGACAGGGACCAGATACGCAGTATTTT
CDR3: CSVAGQGPDTQYF
size: -
D: TRBD1
V: TRBV29-1
J: TRBJ2-3

DNA: TGCGCCAGCAGCCAAAACAGGGCGGCCGAGACCCAGTACTTC
CDR3: CASSQNRAAETQYF
size: few
D: -
V: TRBV4-3
J: TRBJ2-5

DNA: TGTGCCAGCTCATCAGGACCGGGACAGGGAAACACCGGGGAGCTGTTTTTT
CDR3: CASSSGPGQGNTGELFF
size: few
D: TRBD1
V: TRBV18
J: TRBJ2-2

DNA: TGCAGCGTTGGGCTAGCGGGGGATGAGCAGTTCTTC
CDR3: CSVGLAGDEQFF
size: few
D: TRBD2
V: TRBV29-1
J: TRBJ2-1

DNA: TGTGCCAGCAGTTTCACCCTAGCGGGCCTCTCCTACGAGCAGTACTTC
CDR3: CASSFTLAGLSYEQYF
size: -
D: TRBD2
V: TRBV28
J: TRBJ2-7

DNA: TGTGCCATCAGATCGGGACAGGGGGGAGGCTACACCTTC
CDR3: CAIRSGQGGGYTF
size: -
D: TRBD1
V: TRBV10-3
J: TRBJ1-2

DNA: TGTGCCAGCAGCGTGGGGACTAGCGGGGGGACAGATACGCAGTATTTT
CDR3: CASSVGTSGGTDTQYF
size: few
D: TRBD2
V: TRBV7-9
J: TRBJ2-3

DNA: TGTGCCAGCAGGCTGCGCGGGGAGCTGTTTTTT
CDR3: CASRLRGELFF
size: many
D: -
V: TRBV28
J: TRBJ2-2

DNA: TGTGCCAGCAGCACCCAAGCGACTAGCGGTAACAATGAGCAGTTCTTC
CDR3: CASSTQATSGNNEQFF
size: -
D: TRBD2
V: TRBV11-2
J: TRBJ2-1

DNA: TGTGCCAGTAGTATTGGGGGCAAGGATTCACCCCTCCACTTT
CDR3: CASSIGGKDSPLHF
size: -
D: -
V: TRBV19
J: TRBJ1-6

DNA: TGCGCCAGCAGCCAAGATTTGGCCCGGGACAGGGGAAACAATGAGCAGTTCTTC
CDR3: CASSQDLARDRGNNEQFF
size: few
D: TRBD1
V: TRBV4-3
J: TRBJ2-1

DNA: TGCAGCGTTGTTAGCATAGGCACAGATACGCAGTATTTT
CDR3: CSVVSIGTDTQYF
size: few
D: -
V: TRBV29-1
J: TRBJ2-3

DNA: TGTGCCTGGAGTGTGTCAGGGCGAAATACGCAGTATTTT
CDR3: CAWSVSGRNTQYF
size: many
D: -
V: TRBV30
J: TRBJ2-3

DNA: TGTGCCAGCAGGAGGGACATGGACTACGAGCAGTACTTC
CDR3: CASRRDMDYEQYF
size: few
D: -
V: TRBV2
J: TRBJ2-7

DNA: TGCGCCAGCAGCCAAGGTGAACTAGGAAACTACGAGCAGTACTTC
CDR3: CASSQGELGNYEQYF
size: -
D: -
V: TRBV4-3
J: TRBJ2-7